The clone carrying this T cell receptor beta chain turned up a few times. Antigen unknown. The source of the sample is a study of response to subunit inactivated influenza vaccine. Overall study results and limits: Only a handful of new T cells, the authors suggested, are recruited with each seasonal influenza vaccination.

This CDR3 region has 15 residues. Trimming removed 4 bases from V and 6 bases from J; junction bases left unmatched: 10. In germline, CDR1 is SGDLS, CDR2 YYNGEE. TCRdb ran MiXCR on the RT-PCR reads and lists one entry per CDR3 protein. The sample lists hundreds of thousands of distinct CDR3 sequences, approximately 7.1% seen once, with over 10% in the top ten. This chain links TRBV9 with TRBJ2-1; 7 bases align to TRBD2. The material was PBMCs from blood, obtained roughly 24 months after vaccination. The receptor was derived from a man aged 50-75 years who received an inactivated influenza vaccine. The CDR3 DNA reads as TGTGCCAGCAGCCTGACCGGGACTACCGTCAATGAGCAGTTCTTC. Its translation is CASSLTGTTVNEQFF.